This T cell receptor (beta chain) stems from a study of molecular identifiers for immune sequencing clone quantification. Study results and caveats: Identical TCR molecules can share a barcode, and this sharing could underestimate highly expanded clone sizes. More than 99% of effector molecules, versus under 1% of naive-cell molecules, belonged to clones above 20 RNA copies. Spiked Jurkat TCR RNA equivalent to one cell reportedly surfaced among some 1 million naive cells.

Each CDR3 protein gets one entry after TCRdb re-called the PCR reads with MiXCR. The data show hundreds of thousands of distinct CDR3 sequences, with roughly a quarter seen just once and about 0.71% held by the top ten. This clonotype was seen just once. Its specificity is unknown. The germline V gene encodes CDR1 DFQATT and CDR2 SNEGSKA (reference sequence). CDR3 size: 13 residues. The V and J ends lost 0 bases and 9 bases respectively, with 15 bases between them. Sorting defined naive CD8 T cells as CD8+CD4-CCR7+CD45RA+. Material: naive CD8+ T cells from blood, with Jurkat cell RNA spiked in. Subset indicated: FACS-sorted CD8+CD4-CCR7+CD45RA+ naive T cells. V and J are TRBV20-1 and TRBJ2-7; D unclear. The origin of this receptor is a human donor in good health. Some libraries in this study had Jurkat cell RNA spiked in. The CDR3 here is CSARDWALSGQYF. The CDR3, as DNA: TGCAGTGCTAGAGACTGGGCCTTAAGTGGGCAGTACTTC.